The entry below describes one T cell receptor beta chain. Its target is unknown. The germline V gene has CDR1 MNHNS and CDR2 SASEGT. The CDR3 has 16 amino acids. Trimming removed 1 base from V and 5 bases from J; junction bases left unmatched: 5. These data belong to a study of chemoradiotherapy in HPV16-positive cancers. The overall study: A couple of HPV16-positive patients' cells yielded candidate HPV-specific clones and common motifs.

Whole-study results and caveats: Non-HPV-specific T cells did not expand in tumors during treatment, whereas candidate HPV-specific clones and E7-related motifs did.

Measured with immunoSEQ multiplex PCR; TCRdb has only the in-frame clones, and not every one. The data hold 5,700 or so clones, with about 67% observed a single time. The sequenced sample was tumor tissue, obtained from a patient who underwent chemoradiotherapy. The V and J genes are TRBV6-1 and TRBJ2-3; 11 bases align to TRBD2. The source of this sequence is a human donor with HPV-associated anogenital cancer. CDR3 loop: CASSEVLAGGLDTQYF. The DNA of the CDR3 is TGTGCCAGCAGTGAAGTCCTAGCGGGAGGTCTAGATACGCAGTATTTT.